A selection of T cell receptor beta chains follows, all from one sample in a study of blood T cell repertoires in COVID-19. Assay used: immunoSEQ multiplex PCR; TCRdb lists only in-frame clones, some missing. The sample has about 230,000 clones, approximately 83% seen once. The sample consisted of peripheral blood. Every receptor here comes from a man aged 35 to 55 with acute or convalescent COVID-19. Each CDR3 is given with its conserved first and last residue. Each record gives: J gene, D gene, V gene, clone size, CDR3 protein, CDR3 DNA. D genes are given only for firm matches. The size of a clone is reported for some rows only, either as once, few or many, or as a class for expanded clones.

TRBJ1-6 | TRBD1 | TRBV7-2 | once | CASSLDSGGQGYSPLHF | TGTGCCAGCAGCTTAGACAGCGGGGGACAGGGCTATTCACCCCTCCACTTT
TRBJ1-1 | - | TRBV3-1/TRBV3-2 | - | CASSQWTASMNTEAFF | TGTGCCAGCAGCCAGTGGACTGCTTCCATGAACACTGAAGCTTTCTTT
TRBJ2-1 | - | TRBV25-1 | - | CASRLGGNNEQFF | TGTGCCAGCAGATTAGGGGGAAACAATGAGCAGTTCTTC
TRBJ2-1 | - | TRBV5-4 | - | CASSLPQNEQFF | TGTGCCAGCAGCTTGCCCCAAAATGAGCAGTTCTTC
TRBJ2-7 | - | TRBV30 | - | CAWSPPVLAGEQYF | TGTGCCTGGAGCCCTCCTGTCCTGGCAGGCGAGCAGTACTTC
TRBJ1-3 | - | TRBV18 | - | CASSPTTVNTIYF | TGTGCCAGCTCCCCCACCACTGTAAACACCATATATTTT
TRBJ1-2 | - | TRBV25-1 | - | CASSDTERVYGYTF | TGTGCCAGCAGTGATACAGAGAGGGTCTATGGCTACACCTTC
TRBJ2-7 | - | TRBV7-9 | - | CATSSGTALIREQYF | TGTGCCACCTCCTCCGGGACTGCCCTAATACGGGAGCAGTACTTC
TRBJ1-1 | - | TRBV5-5 | - | CASSSRSLGDSPTEAFF | TGTGCCAGCAGCTCGAGGAGCTTGGGGGACTCGCCTACTGAAGCTTTCTTT
TRBJ2-3 | TRBD2 | TRBV5-6 | once | CASRPVPGLAGGPTDTQYF | TGTGCCAGCAGACCAGTCCCGGGACTAGCGGGAGGGCCGACAGATACGCAGTATTTT
TRBJ2-7 | - | TRBV7-9 | - | CASSLVFSGEQYF | TGTGCCAGCAGCTTAGTCTTTTCGGGGGAGCAGTACTTC
TRBJ2-7 | TRBD1 | TRBV30 | - | CAWSRGTGDYEQYF | TGTGCCTGGAGTAGGGGGACAGGGGACTACGAGCAGTACTTC
TRBJ2-1 | TRBD2 | TRBV15 | - | CATSRSLAGGEQFF | TGTGCCACCAGCAGGAGTCTAGCGGGAGGAGAGCAGTTCTTC
TRBJ2-7 | TRBD1 | TRBV6-5 | - | CASIADRAPHEQYF | TGTGCCAGCATCGCGGACAGGGCCCCACACGAGCAGTACTTC
TRBJ2-3 | TRBD2 | TRBV2 | - | CASRGTSGKGDTQYF | TGTGCCAGCAGGGGGACTAGCGGGAAGGGAGATACGCAGTATTTT
TRBJ2-2 | TRBD1 | TRBV7-7 | few | CASSLGQGAIGELFF | TGTGCCAGCAGCCTCGGACAGGGGGCCATCGGGGAGCTGTTTTTT
TRBJ1-4 | TRBD1 | TRBV5-6 | - | CASTREAATGYEKLFF | TGTGCCAGCACCCGTGAGGCCGCGACAGGGTACGAAAAACTGTTTTTT
TRBJ1-5 | - | TRBV9 | - | CASSVDQGSQPQHF | TGTGCCAGCAGCGTAGATCAGGGCAGTCAGCCCCAGCATTTT
TRBJ2-5 | - | TRBV5-5 | - | CASSFTSTETQYF | TGTGCCAGCAGCTTTACTAGTACGGAGACCCAGTACTTC
TRBJ2-7 | TRBD2 | TRBV27 | - | CASSAIAGSLSDYEQYF | TGTGCCAGCAGTGCTATAGCGGGCTCCTTGTCGGACTACGAGCAGTACTTC
TRBJ2-5 | TRBD2 | TRBV3-1/TRBV3-2 | - | CASSQPGLVSFVTQYF | TGTGCCAGCAGCCAACCGGGACTAGTATCCTTTGTGACCCAGTACTTC
TRBJ2-1 | - | TRBV11-2 | - | CASSLSWRANEQFF | TGTGCCAGCAGCCTCTCATGGAGGGCCAATGAGCAGTTCTTC
TRBJ2-7 | - | TRBV3-1/TRBV3-2 | - | CASSLKGGLYEQYF | TGTGCCAGCAGCCTTAAAGGGGGATTGTACGAGCAGTACTTC
TRBJ1-2 | - | TRBV4-1 | - | CASRSPGDGYTF | TGCGCCAGCAGGAGCCCAGGGGACGGCTACACCTTC
TRBJ2-1 | - | TRBV30 | - | CASYRSSYNEQFF | TGTGCCTCATATCGGAGCTCCTACAATGAGCAGTTCTTC
TRBJ2-1 | - | TRBV11-3 | - | CASSPRGYNEQFF | TGTGCCAGCAGCCCACGGGGTTACAATGAGCAGTTCTTC
TRBJ2-1 | TRBD2 | TRBV7-9 | - | CASSPPGGGVRNEQFF | TGTGCCAGCAGCCCGCCGGGCGGGGGTGTTCGGAATGAGCAGTTCTTC
TRBJ1-1 | - | TRBV2 | - | CASRDLWGGPNTEAFF | TGTGCCAGCAGGGACCTGTGGGGGGGGCCGAACACTGAAGCTTTCTTT
TRBJ2-7 | TRBD2 | TRBV14 | - | CASSQDRGAGGVDEQYF | TGTGCCAGCAGCCAAGATAGAGGAGCGGGGGGGGTCGACGAGCAGTACTTC
TRBJ1-2 | - | TRBV2 | - | CASSEGFSSGGYTF | TGTGCCAGCAGTGAAGGGTTTTCTTCGGGTGGCTACACCTTC
TRBJ2-1 | - | TRBV3-1/TRBV3-2 | - | CASSQERGNEQFF | TGTGCCAGCAGCCAAGAGCGGGGCAATGAGCAGTTCTTC
TRBJ1-2 | - | TRBV3-1/TRBV3-2 | - | CASSQREHGYTF | TGTGCCAGCAGCCAAAGGGAGCATGGCTACACCTTC
TRBJ2-5 | TRBD2 | TRBV18 | - | CASSPEQLGGETQYF | TGTGCCAGCTCACCGGAGCAACTGGGAGGGGAGACCCAGTACTTC
TRBJ2-7 | - | TRBV14 | - | CASSQVRGYYEQYF | TGTGCCAGCAGCCAAGTTAGGGGATATTACGAGCAGTACTTC
TRBJ2-5 | - | TRBV5-5 | - | CASSTDSETQYF | TGTGCCAGCAGCACGGACAGTGAGACCCAGTACTTC
TRBJ2-7 | TRBD2 | TRBV19 | - | CASSQRLAAYEQYF | TGTGCCAGTAGTCAAAGACTAGCAGCCTACGAGCAGTACTTC
TRBJ2-3 | TRBD2 | TRBV7-2 | - | CASSPSAGVTDTQYF | TGTGCCAGCAGCCCCTCGGCGGGAGTAACGGATACGCAGTATTTT
TRBJ2-1 | - | TRBV29-1 | once | CSGDLADIPYNEQFF | TGCAGCGGGGACTTAGCGGATATTCCTTACAATGAGCAGTTCTTC
TRBJ1-1 | TRBD1 | TRBV29-1 | many | CSVEPPRGQGRHTEAFF | TGCAGCGTTGAACCCCCCCGTGGACAGGGAAGGCACACTGAAGCTTTCTTT
TRBJ2-7 | - | TRBV4-1 | - | CASSQVGGFYEQYF | TGCGCCAGCAGCCAAGTTGGCGGGTTCTACGAGCAGTACTTC
TRBJ1-2 | TRBD1 | TRBV4-3 | - | CASSHNRGLSYGYTF | TGCGCCAGCAGCCACAACAGGGGGCTGAGCTATGGCTACACCTTC
TRBJ1-1 | TRBD1 | TRBV6-5 | - | CASTWDRGRNTEAFF | TGTGCCAGCACGTGGGACAGGGGTCGGAACACTGAAGCTTTCTTT
TRBJ2-3 | - | TRBV9 | once | CASRAGLSTDTQYF | TGTGCCAGCAGGGCGGGGCTAAGCACAGATACGCAGTATTTT
TRBJ2-5 | - | TRBV5-4 | - | CASSSSGVETQYF | TGTGCCAGCAGCAGTAGCGGTGTGGAGACCCAGTACTTC
TRBJ2-6 | - | TRBV5-5 | - | CASSLVISSGANVLTF | TGTGCCAGCAGCTTGGTCATTAGCTCTGGGGCCAACGTCCTGACTTTC
TRBJ2-1 | - | TRBV27 | - | CASSFLNNEQFF | TGTGCCAGCAGTTTTCTAAACAATGAGCAGTTCTTC
TRBJ2-1 | TRBD2 | TRBV2 | - | CARAERGSYNEQFF | TGTGCCAGGGCGGAGCGGGGCTCCTACAATGAGCAGTTCTTC
TRBJ2-7 | - | TRBV6-5 | few | CASRDLKGGLEQYF | TGTGCCAGCAGGGACCTAAAGGGGGGGCTCGAGCAGTACTTC